Sequencing of this T cell receptor (beta chain) was carried out in a study of response to subunit inactivated influenza vaccine (dated by TCRdb to the late 2010s). About the study as a whole: Deep quantitative T cell receptor repertoire profiling was used in the study to track responses to a trivalent subunit inactivated influenza vaccine.

V ends up 6 bases short and J 0 bases short, with an unmatched junction base count of 4. The CDR3 runs 14 residues from the cysteine to the phenylalanine. The CDR3 DNA has 42 bases and is translated from base 1. Overall study outcomes, separate from this receptor: It was suggested by the authors that each seasonal influenza vaccination may recruit only a limited number of new T cells.

This clonotype was seen a few times. Its antigen is unknown. No per-base quality is available; no much larger clone lies one base away. Receptor libraries were prepared by RT-PCR. This sample was sequenced with an Illumina HiSeq 2500. TCRdb reanalyzed the raw reads on its own, using fastp at Q25 for trimming and MiXCR for clone calling, and kept in-frame beta chains. Every CDR3 protein is listed once, alongside the most common genes and DNA of its rows. The sample contains fewer than 800,000 distinct CDR3 sequences, 15% to 19% of them found a single time. The top ten clones comprise more than 9% of the sample.

The rearrangement joined TRBV12-3 or TRBV12-4 to TRBJ1-1; 7 bases in between match TRBD1. Sample: PBMCs from blood, taken 11 to 12 days after vaccination. This TCR was sampled from a man over 45 who received an inactivated influenza vaccine. Donor details come from another sample of the same person, matched by shared clones. The CDR3 reads as follows: CASRRDSLNTEAFF. The DNA sequence follows: TGTGCCAGCAGACGGGACAGCCTGAACACTGAAGCTTTCTTT.